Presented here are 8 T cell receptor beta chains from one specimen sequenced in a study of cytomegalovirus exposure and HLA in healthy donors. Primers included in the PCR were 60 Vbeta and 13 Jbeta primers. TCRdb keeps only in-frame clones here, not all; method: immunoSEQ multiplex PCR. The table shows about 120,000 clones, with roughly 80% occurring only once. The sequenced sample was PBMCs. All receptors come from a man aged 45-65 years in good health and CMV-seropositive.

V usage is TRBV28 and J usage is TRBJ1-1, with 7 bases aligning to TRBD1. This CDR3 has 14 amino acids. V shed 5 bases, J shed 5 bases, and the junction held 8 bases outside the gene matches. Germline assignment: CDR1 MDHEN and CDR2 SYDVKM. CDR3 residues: CASSRGGGQTEAFF. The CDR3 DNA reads TGTGCCAGCAGTCGAGGAGGGGGACAGACTGAAGCTTTCTTT.

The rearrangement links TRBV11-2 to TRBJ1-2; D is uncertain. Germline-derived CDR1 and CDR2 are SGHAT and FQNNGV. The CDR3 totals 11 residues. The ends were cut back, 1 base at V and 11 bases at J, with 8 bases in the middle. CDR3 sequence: CASSLGLRYTF. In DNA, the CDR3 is TGTGCCAGCAGCTTAGGCCTGAGATACACCTTC.

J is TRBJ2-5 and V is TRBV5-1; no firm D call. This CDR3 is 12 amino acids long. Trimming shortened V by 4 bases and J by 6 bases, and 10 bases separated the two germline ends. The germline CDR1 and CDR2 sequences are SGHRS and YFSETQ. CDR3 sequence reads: CASSVDTQTQYF. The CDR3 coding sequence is TGCGCCAGCAGCGTCGACACCCAGACCCAGTACTTC.

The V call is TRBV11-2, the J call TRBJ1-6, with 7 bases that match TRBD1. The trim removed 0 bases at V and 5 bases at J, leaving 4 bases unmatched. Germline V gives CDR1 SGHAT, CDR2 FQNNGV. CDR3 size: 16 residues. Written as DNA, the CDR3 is TGTGCCAGCAGCTTAGAGTTGGGACAGCATAATTCACCCCTCCACTTT. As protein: CASSLELGQHNSPLHF.

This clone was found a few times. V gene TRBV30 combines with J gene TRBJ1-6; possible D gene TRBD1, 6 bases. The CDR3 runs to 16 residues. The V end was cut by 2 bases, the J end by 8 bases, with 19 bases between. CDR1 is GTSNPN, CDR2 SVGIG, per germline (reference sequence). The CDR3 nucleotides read TGTGCCTGGAGTTCGCAGACGGACAGTTTAGATTCACCCCTCCACTTT. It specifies CAWSSQTDSLDSPLHF.

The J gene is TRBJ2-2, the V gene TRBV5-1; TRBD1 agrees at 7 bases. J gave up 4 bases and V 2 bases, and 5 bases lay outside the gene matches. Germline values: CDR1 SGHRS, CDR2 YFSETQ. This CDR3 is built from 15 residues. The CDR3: CASSFEGAGTGELFF. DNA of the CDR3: TGCGCCAGCAGCTTCGAGGGGGCAGGCACCGGGGAGCTGTTTTTT.

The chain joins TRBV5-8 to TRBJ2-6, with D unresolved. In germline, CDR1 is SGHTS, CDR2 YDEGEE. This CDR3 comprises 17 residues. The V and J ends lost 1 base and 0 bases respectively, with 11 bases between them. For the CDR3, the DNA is TGTGCCAGCAGCTTGTCCCTTGATAGCTCTGGGGCCAACGTCCTGACTTTC. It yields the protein CASSLSLDSSGANVLTF.

The CDR3 nucleotides read TGTGCCAGCAGCGTGGCTTCCGGGACAGCGAACACCGGGGAGCTGTTTTTT. Its translation: CASSVASGTANTGELFF. The chain uses TRBV9 and TRBJ2-2, with 7 bases aligning to TRBD1. With 2 bases clipped from V and 0 bases from J, the junction kept 7 bases outside the gene matches. Germline values: CDR1 SGDLS, CDR2 YYNGEE. The CDR3 consists of 17 residues.